This TCR beta chain was found in a study of brain T cells in children with intractable seizures. The study, taken as a whole, reports: Patients' HCMV serostatus was unknown; virus specificity rests on CDR3 similarity alone. Absence of clones before surgery may stem from lower sequencing depth.

Only cases whose brain tissue showed the highest T cell transcript signatures were sequenced. Pre-surgery treatment included at least one anti-epileptic drug. Concerning this clone itself: Its antigen is as yet unknown.

Germline CDR1 is MGHRA and CDR2 is YSYEKL. The CDR3 runs to 20 residues. V was clipped by 4 bases and J by 6 bases; unmatched bases: 19. Sequencing was performed with immunoSEQ multiplex PCR; in TCRdb, only in-frame clones are kept and a portion is missing. The sample lists about 76,000 clones, more than 85% occurring once. This chain connects TRBV4-1 to TRBJ2-2; TRBD2 aligns across 11 bases. The sequencing here drew on peripheral blood, taken at surgery. The clonotype comes from a boy younger than two with tuberous sclerosis and intractable seizures. CDR3 sequence: CASSLRGLAGGATAAGELFF. The CDR3 nucleotides read TGCGCCAGCAGCCTCAGGGGGCTAGCGGGAGGAGCGACTGCCGCCGGGGAGCTGTTTTTT.